This TCR beta chain was sequenced for a study of Ad26.COV2.S vaccination and SARS-CoV-2 variants. For the study at large: The donor participated in the COV1001 trial, in its Ad26.COV2.S arm.

CDR3 length equals 16 residues. V lost 4 bases, J lost 5 bases, and 22 bases lay in between. The germline V gene has CDR1 SGHRS and CDR2 YFSETQ. Repertoires were generated with immunoSEQ multiplex PCR, while TCRdb's copy carries only in-frame clones and drops some. This repertoire shows about 400,000 clones, over 75% found once; its top ten account for around 1.8%. As to treatment: around 19 received Ad26.COV2.S at low or high dose, single or two shots; 5 received placebo; per-sample allocation not given. Specimens were obtained on day 63 following the first vaccine or placebo injection. An Ad26 vector was used to express Wuhan-strain SARS-CoV-2 spike as the vaccine. Study-wide points: The placebo group had lower spike-specific TCR breadth than the vaccine recipients did.

This clone was observed a single time. Its antigen is not known. The sample consisted of peripheral blood, taken in a trial of Ad26.COV2.S vaccine versus placebo. This sequence originates from a person between 18 and 60 years old who received the Ad26.COV2.S COVID-19 vaccine or a placebo. V is TRBV5-1 and J is TRBJ2-7; maybe TRBD1 (5 bases). The CDR3, as DNA: TGCGCCAGCAGCCAAGGTCCCGACCCAGGGCTCCACGAGCAGTACTTC. Its protein is CASSQGPDPGLHEQYF.